This T cell receptor (beta chain) was sequenced during a study of blood T cell repertoires in COVID-19 (TCRdb year 2020). Regarding the research as a whole: The collaborator samples originated in the United States, Italy and Spain and spanned the acute and convalescent phases of COVID-19. The repertoires were made available in a free public database intended to serve as a resource for research on the immune response to SARS-CoV-2. Where available, HLA class I and class II types were taken from metadata supplied by the sample provider and were not determined by assay-based typing. Subjects who had been exposed to COVID-19, were actively infected with it, or had recovered from it provided the deeply sampled blood TCRbeta repertoires that made up the dataset. The prospective study material was composed of cDNA or gDNA derived from T cells, B-cell-depleted T cells, or PBMCs. Samples came from the ongoing ImmuneRACE study (first 160 participants) plus 1,254 subjects from 6 global collaborators. A de-identified subject ID, COVID-19 status, age in years and sex were almost always included in the sample metadata. Overall study results and their limits: The quantity of clinical and demographic metadata differed by source and by participant and was supplied without curation.

TCRbeta CDR3 regions were amplified from genomic DNA using the immunoSEQ Assay, a bias-controlled multiplex PCR. In the authors' own workflow: The number of nucleated cells in each sample was estimated by amplification of reference gene primers within the assay. To quantify the absolute abundance of each unique TCRbeta CDR3 rearrangement, sequence reads were collapsed and filtered. For each sample, productive Simpson clonality was calculated by taking the square root of Simpson's diversity index across productive rearrangements. TCRdb's version of the immuneACCESS table is confined to in-frame rearrangements and falls short of the full clone set. An unresolved V gene accounts for under half of the shortfall where checked; the remainder is of unknown origin. The DNA was the basis for D and trimming; V, J and clone size are from that table. The sample contains 100,000 or so clones, roughly 90% of them found a single time. 0.85% to 1% of the sample lies in the top ten.

V drops 3 bases and J drops 1 base, leaving 6 bases in between. From cysteine to phenylalanine, the CDR3 is 13 amino acids long. Of all the DNA, just the CDR3 is kept, 39 bases in frame from base 1. Looking up the germline V gene (reference sequence) yields CDR1 MNHEY and CDR2 SMNVEV. Whole blood was collected in K2EDTA tubes by collaborating institutions according to the institutions' own protocols. For TCRbeta analysis, collaborators shipped samples in one of three forms: frozen whole blood, isolated PBMCs, or DNA extracted from either of those sample types. Worth noting for this clone: Its antigen is not yet known. No much larger clone is present one base from it, and per-base qualities are unavailable.

The rearrangement joined TRBV27 to TRBJ1-1; the D gene is unclear. The sequenced sample was peripheral blood. The receptor comes from a man in his 60s with acute or convalescent COVID-19. The CDR3 here reads CASSFAGNTEAFF. The sequenced DNA: TGTGCCAGCAGTTTCGCGGGGAACACTGAAGCTTTCTTT.